The clone carrying this TCR beta chain was found many times. The CDR3 runs 13 residues. Germline CDR1 MNHEY, CDR2 SMNVEV (reference sequence). Deletions cut 3 bases from V and 2 bases from J, with 7 bases between. One entry per CDR3 protein results from TCRdb running MiXCR on the 5' RACE reads. The sample lists 50,000 to 80,000 distinct CDR3 sequences, nearly 3.5% seen once, with around 3.8% in the top ten. This record belongs to a study of neurological immune-mediated disorders. This chain joins TRBV27 and TRBJ1-2; D gene unclear. Sequenced input: PBMCs. The source of this sequence is a man aged 35 to 55 with multiple sclerosis. CDR3 amino acids: CASSFGPNYGYTF. The DNA of the CDR3 is TGTGCCAGCAGTTTCGGTCCCAACTATGGCTACACCTTC.